This TCR beta chain appears in the sequencing data of a study of blood T cells in healthy people across ages. Findings and caveats of the study: Diversity was estimated from one million T cells, and these estimates were considered underestimates. TCR beta diversity per million T cells fell roughly linearly with age.

This clonotype came up a few times. Its antigen is not known. Germline values: CDR1 SGHRS, CDR2 YFSETQ. The CDR3 runs 14 residues. PCR was performed a second time for roughly 7 to 11 cycles using a sample-barcoded 5' primer and a J-beta primer mix. A template-switch adaptor containing 12 random nucleotides labeled each cDNA molecule. In TCRdb, the 5' RACE reads were re-called with MiXCR into one record per CDR3 protein. The sample shows approximately 2,000,000 distinct CDR3 sequences, more than 35% of them seen only once. This sequence joins TRBV5-1 and TRBJ2-4; D assignment may be TRBD1 or TRBD2 (5 bases each). Judging by the DNA end, TRBJ2-7 fits better; the J call may be wrong. The sequencing input was blood. This clonotype was sampled from a human donor in good health. CDR3 residues: CASSLGQGAFEQYF. The CDR3 nucleotides read TGCGCCAGCAGCTTGGGTCAGGGAGCCTTCGAGCAGTACTTC.